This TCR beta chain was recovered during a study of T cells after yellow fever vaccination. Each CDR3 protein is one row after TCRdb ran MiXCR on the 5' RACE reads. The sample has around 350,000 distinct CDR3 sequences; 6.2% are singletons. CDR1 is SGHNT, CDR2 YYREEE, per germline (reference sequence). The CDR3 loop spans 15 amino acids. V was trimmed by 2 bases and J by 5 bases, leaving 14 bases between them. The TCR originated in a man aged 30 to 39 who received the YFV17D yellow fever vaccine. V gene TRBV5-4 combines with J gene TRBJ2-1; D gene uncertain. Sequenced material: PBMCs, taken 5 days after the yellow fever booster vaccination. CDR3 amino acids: CASSLSPSPDNEQFF. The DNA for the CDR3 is TGTGCCAGCAGCTTATCCCCAAGCCCAGACAATGAGCAGTTCTTC.